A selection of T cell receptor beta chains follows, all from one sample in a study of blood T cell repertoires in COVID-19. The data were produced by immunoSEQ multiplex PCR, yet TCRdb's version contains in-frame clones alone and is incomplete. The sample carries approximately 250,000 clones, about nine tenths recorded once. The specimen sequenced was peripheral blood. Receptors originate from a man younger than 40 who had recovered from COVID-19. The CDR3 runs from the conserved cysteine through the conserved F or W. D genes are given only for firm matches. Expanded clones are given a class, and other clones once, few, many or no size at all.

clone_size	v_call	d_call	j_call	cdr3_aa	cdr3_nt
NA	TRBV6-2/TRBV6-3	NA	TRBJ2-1	CASSWERVEQFF	TGTGCCAGCAGTTGGGAGCGGGTTGAGCAGTTCTTC
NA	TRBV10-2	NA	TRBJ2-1	CASSELTRSNEQFF	TGCGCCAGCAGCGAACTGACTAGGAGCAATGAGCAGTTCTTC
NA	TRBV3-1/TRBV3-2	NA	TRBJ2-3	CASSQEWGGDTQYF	TGTGCCAGCAGCCAAGAATGGGGCGGAGATACGCAGTATTTT
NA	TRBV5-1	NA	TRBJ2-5	CASSMGLTVETQYF	TGCGCCAGCAGTATGGGGCTCACCGTGGAGACCCAGTACTTC
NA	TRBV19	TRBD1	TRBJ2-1	CASRLQGFNEQFF	TGTGCCAGTAGGTTACAGGGGTTCAACGAGCAGTTCTTC
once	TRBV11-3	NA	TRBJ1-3	CASSPGEDGNTIYF	TGTGCCAGCAGCCCCGGGGAAGATGGAAACACCATATATTTT
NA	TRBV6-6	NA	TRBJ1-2	CASNWEFYDGYTF	TGTGCCAGCAATTGGGAGTTCTATGATGGCTACACCTTC
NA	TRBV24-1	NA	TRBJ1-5	CATPERGSLNQPQHF	TGTGCCACCCCCGAACGGGGGAGTCTGAATCAGCCCCAGCATTTT
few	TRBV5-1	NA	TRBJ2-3	CASSARGPSTDTQYF	TGCGCCAGCAGCGCCAGGGGCCCTAGCACAGATACGCAGTATTTT
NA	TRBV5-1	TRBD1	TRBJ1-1	CASSLGSGTGGTNTEAFF	TGCGCCAGCAGCTTAGGGTCCGGGACAGGGGGCACGAACACTGAAGCTTTCTTT
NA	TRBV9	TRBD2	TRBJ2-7	CASSVSGGHSYEQYF	TGTGCCAGCAGCGTCAGCGGGGGCCACTCCTACGAGCAGTACTTC
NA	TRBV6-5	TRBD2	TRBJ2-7	CASQKGVAGVGEQYF	TGTGCCAGCCAAAAGGGGGTAGCGGGGGTAGGAGAGCAGTACTTC
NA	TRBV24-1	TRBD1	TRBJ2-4	CATPLTGGLAKNIQYF	TGTGCCACACCCCTGACAGGGGGTCTAGCCAAAAACATTCAGTACTTC
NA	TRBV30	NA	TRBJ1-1	CAWAVEVSEAFF	TGTGCCTGGGCGGTGGAGGTATCGGAAGCTTTCTTT
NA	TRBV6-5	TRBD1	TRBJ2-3	CASSYGQGEDTQYF	TGTGCCAGCAGTTACGGGCAGGGGGAAGATACGCAGTATTTT
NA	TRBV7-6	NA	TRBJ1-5	CASSESAGLGQPQHF	TGTGCCAGCAGCGAGAGCGCAGGGTTGGGACAGCCCCAGCATTTT
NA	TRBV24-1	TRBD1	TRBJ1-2	CATSEEDRYGYTF	TGTGCCACCAGTGAGGAGGACAGGTATGGCTACACCTTC
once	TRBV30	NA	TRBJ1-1	CAWSYVEVGTEAFF	TGTGCCTGGAGTTATGTAGAGGTGGGCACTGAAGCTTTCTTT
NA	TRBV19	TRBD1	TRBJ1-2	CASTLGQGSGYTF	TGTGCCAGTACCCTGGGACAGGGGAGTGGCTACACCTTC
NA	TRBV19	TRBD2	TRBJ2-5	CASSISGLQETQYF	TGTGCCAGTAGTATCTCGGGACTACAAGAGACCCAGTACTTC
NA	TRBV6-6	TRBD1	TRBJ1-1	CASRPDRRVTEAFF	TGTGCCAGCAGACCGGACAGGCGGGTAACTGAAGCTTTCTTT
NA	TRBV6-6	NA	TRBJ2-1	CASRLGGEQFF	TGTGCCAGCAGACTCGGAGGTGAGCAGTTCTTC
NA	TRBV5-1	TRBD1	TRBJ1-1	CASSTGTGAQVAAFF	TGCGCCAGCAGCACCGGGACAGGGGCCCAGGTAGCAGCTTTCTTT
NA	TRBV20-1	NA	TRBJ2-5	CSGLAGETQYF	TGCAGTGGTTTGGCGGGGGAGACCCAGTACTTC
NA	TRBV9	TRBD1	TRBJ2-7	CASSPRTGGTEQYF	TGTGCCAGCAGCCCGAGAACAGGGGGCACCGAGCAGTACTTC
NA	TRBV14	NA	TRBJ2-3	CASSQVSDTQYF	TGTGCCAGCAGCCAAGTCTCAGATACGCAGTATTTT
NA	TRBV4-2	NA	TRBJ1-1	CASSQSSMGPGGTEAFF	TGTGCCAGCAGCCAAAGTTCCATGGGCCCGGGAGGGACTGAAGCTTTCTTT
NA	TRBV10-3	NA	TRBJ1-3	CAISPKGDSGNTIYF	TGTGCCATCAGCCCCAAGGGGGACTCTGGAAACACCATATATTTT
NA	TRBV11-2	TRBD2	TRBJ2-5	CASSLVLLAGGPRETQYF	TGTGCCAGCAGCTTAGTTTTACTAGCGGGGGGGCCGAGAGAGACCCAGTACTTC
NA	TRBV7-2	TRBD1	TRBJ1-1	CASSFEGQGIGEAFF	TGTGCCAGCAGCTTCGAAGGACAGGGGATAGGTGAAGCTTTCTTT
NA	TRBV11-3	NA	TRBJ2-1	CASSLDQGGSSAYNEQFF	TGTGCCAGCAGCTTAGATCAAGGAGGTAGCTCGGCCTACAATGAGCAGTTCTTC
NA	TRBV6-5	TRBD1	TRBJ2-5	CASIGWDRKEETQYF	TGTGCCAGCATAGGTTGGGACAGAAAGGAAGAGACCCAGTACTTC
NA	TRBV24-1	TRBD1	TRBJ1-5	CATSPGQENQPQHF	TGTGCCACCAGTCCCGGACAGGAAAATCAGCCCCAGCATTTT
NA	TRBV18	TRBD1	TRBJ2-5	CASSRTGGETQYF	TGTGCCAGCTCACGTACAGGGGGTGAGACCCAGTACTTC
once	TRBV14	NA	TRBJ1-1	CASSQGPGKNTEAFF	TGTGCCAGCAGCCAAGGACCAGGGAAGAACACTGAAGCTTTCTTT
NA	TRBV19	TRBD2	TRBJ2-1	CASCPGGGLDEQFF	TGTGCCAGCTGCCCCGGGGGGGGGCTAGATGAGCAGTTCTTC
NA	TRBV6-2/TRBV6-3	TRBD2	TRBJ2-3	CASSYYLLAGPTDTQYF	TGTGCCAGCAGTTATTACTTACTAGCGGGGCCCACAGATACGCAGTATTTT
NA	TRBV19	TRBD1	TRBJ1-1	CASSRQGVPEAFF	TGTGCCAGTAGTAGACAGGGAGTGCCTGAAGCTTTCTTT
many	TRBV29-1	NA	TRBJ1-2	CSVVDRERYTF	TGCAGCGTTGTTGATAGGGAGCGCTACACCTTC
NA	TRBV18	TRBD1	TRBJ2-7	CASSMGQGGEQYF	TGTGCCAGCTCTATGGGACAGGGAGGCGAGCAGTACTTC
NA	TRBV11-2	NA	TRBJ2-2	CASSLVPGRGTGELFF	TGTGCCAGCAGCTTAGTCCCAGGGAGGGGGACCGGGGAGCTGTTTTTT
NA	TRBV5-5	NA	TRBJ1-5	CASSLGGGGPNQPQHF	TGTGCCAGCAGCTTGGGAGGGGGGGGTCCCAATCAGCCCCAGCATTTT
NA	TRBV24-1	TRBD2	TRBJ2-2	CATSDYPGLAGDENTGELFF	TGTGCCACCAGTGATTATCCGGGACTAGCGGGGGACGAGAACACCGGGGAGCTGTTTTTT
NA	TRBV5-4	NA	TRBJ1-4	CASSFFSTATNEKLFF	TGTGCCAGCAGCTTTTTTTCGACAGCAACTAATGAAAAACTGTTTTTT
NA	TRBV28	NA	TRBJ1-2	CASSRIINYGYTF	TGTGCCAGCAGCCGTATTATCAACTATGGCTACACCTTC
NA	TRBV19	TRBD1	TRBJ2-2	CASSIGGTVTGELFF	TGTGCCAGTAGTATAGGGGGGACAGTCACCGGGGAGCTGTTTTTT
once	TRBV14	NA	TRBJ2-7	CASSQVPGGQGEQYF	TGTGCCAGCAGCCAAGTTCCGGGGGGCCAAGGAGAGCAGTACTTC
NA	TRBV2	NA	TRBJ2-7	CASGGRRDEQYF	TGTGCCAGCGGGGGCAGACGCGACGAGCAGTACTTC
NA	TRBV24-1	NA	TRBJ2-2	CATSDLGPQTGELFF	TGTGCCACCAGTGATTTGGGCCCCCAAACCGGGGAGCTGTTTTTT